This TCR beta chain stems from a study of PD-1 blockade in classical Hodgkin lymphoma. Study results and caveats: Relapsed/refractory patients reportedly had lower baseline diversity than newly diagnosed patients. Prior therapy or disease activity may underlie the repertoire differences, whose causes remain undefined. Complete responders entered with baseline diversity on par with newly diagnosed patients, the results showed. A significant rise in TCR diversity was seen by C4D1 for CD4+ cells but not for CD8+ cells.

All the patients suffered relapse after autologous stem cell transplantation, and brentuximab vedotin exposure differed. Magnetic negative selection was used to purify CD4+ T cells from PBMCs that had been thawed. Trimming took 2 bases from V and 5 from J, leaving 3 bases between them. Germline CDR1 MNHNY, CDR2 SVGAGI (reference sequence). There are 11 residues in the CDR3. Worth noting for this clone: As yet, its antigen is unknown.

Using immunoSEQ multiplex PCR, the repertoire was profiled, and TCRdb retains in-frame clones only, with some absent. The sample has about 16,000 clones; 70% to 90% are singletons. The source material was CD4+ T cells from blood, sampled at baseline. This sequence joins TRBV6-6 and TRBJ2-5; D is unresolved. The clonotype comes from a human donor with classical Hodgkin lymphoma. Written as DNA, the CDR3 is TGTGCCAGCAGTTACCGTGAGACCCAGTACTTC. Translation gives CASSYRETQYF.